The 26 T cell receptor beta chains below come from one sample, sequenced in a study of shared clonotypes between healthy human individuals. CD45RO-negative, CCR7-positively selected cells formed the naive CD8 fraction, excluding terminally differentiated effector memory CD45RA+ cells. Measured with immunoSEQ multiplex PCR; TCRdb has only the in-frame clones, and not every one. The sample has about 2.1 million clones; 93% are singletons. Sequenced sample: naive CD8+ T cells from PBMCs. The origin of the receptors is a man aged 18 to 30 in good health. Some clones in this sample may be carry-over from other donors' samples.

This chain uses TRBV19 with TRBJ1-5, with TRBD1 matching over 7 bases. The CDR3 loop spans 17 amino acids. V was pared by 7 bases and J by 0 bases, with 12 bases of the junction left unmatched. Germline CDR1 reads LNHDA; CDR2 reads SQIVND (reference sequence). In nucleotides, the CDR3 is TGTGCCAGTATGAGGGACAGTGATTTAGGTAGCAATCAGCCCCAGCATTTT. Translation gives CASMRDSDLGSNQPQHF.

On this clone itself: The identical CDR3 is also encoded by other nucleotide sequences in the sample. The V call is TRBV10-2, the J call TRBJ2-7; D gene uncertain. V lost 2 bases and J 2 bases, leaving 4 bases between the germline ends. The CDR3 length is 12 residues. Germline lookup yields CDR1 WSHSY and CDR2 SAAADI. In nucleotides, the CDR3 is TGCGCCAGCAGTGAGAGTGCCTACGAGCAGTACTTC. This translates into CASSESAYEQYF.

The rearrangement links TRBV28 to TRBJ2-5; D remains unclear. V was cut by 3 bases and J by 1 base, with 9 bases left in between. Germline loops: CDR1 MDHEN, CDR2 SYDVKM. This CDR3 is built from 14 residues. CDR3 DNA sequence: TGTGCCAGCAGTTTGTTACAAGTCCAAGAGACCCAGTACTTC. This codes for CASSLLQVQETQYF.

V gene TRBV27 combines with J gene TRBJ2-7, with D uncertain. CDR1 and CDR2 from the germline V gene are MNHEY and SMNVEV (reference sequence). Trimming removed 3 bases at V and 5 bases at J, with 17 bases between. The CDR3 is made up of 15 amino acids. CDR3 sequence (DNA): TGTGCCAGCAGTTTCTCGCCTCTGGGTGTCAACGAGCAGTACTTC. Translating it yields CASSFSPLGVNEQYF.

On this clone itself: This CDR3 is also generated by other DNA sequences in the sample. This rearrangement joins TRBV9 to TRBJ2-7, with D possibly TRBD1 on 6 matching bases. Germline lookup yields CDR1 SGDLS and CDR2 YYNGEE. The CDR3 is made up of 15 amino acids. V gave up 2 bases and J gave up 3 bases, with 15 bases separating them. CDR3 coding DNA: TGTGCCAGCAGCGTGGGGGCAGGACTTAGCTACGAGCAGTACTTC. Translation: CASSVGAGLSYEQYF.

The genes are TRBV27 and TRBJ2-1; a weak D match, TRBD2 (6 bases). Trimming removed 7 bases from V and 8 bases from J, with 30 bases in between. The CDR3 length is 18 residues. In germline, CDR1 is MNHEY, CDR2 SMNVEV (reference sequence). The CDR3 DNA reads TGTGCCAGCATGTTTTTCCCCAGGCGGGCTAGCGTTGGGGATGAGCAGTTCTTC. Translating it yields CASMFFPRRASVGDEQFF.

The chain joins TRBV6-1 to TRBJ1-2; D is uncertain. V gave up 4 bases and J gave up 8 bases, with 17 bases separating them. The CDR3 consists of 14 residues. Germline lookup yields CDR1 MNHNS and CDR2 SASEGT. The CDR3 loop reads CASSGRARDVGYTF. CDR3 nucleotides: TGTGCCAGCAGTGGTCGGGCTCGAGACGTAGGCTACACCTTC.

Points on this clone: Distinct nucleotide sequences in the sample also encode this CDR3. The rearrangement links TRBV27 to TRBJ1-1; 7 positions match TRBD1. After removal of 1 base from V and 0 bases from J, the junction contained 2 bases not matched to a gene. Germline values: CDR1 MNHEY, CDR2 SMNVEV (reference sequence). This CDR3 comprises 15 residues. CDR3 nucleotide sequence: TGTGCCAGCAGTTTATTGGACAGGTTGAACACTGAAGCTTTCTTT. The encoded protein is CASSLLDRLNTEAFF.

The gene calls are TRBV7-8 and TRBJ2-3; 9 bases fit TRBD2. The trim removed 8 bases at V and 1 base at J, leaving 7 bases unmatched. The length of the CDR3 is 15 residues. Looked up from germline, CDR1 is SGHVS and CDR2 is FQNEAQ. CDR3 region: CASGYSGSGTDTQYF. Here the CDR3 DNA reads TGTGCCAGCGGTTATAGCGGGAGCGGCACAGATACGCAGTATTTT.

The CDR3 reads CASSYSRTGPNYGYTF. DNA for the CDR3: TGTGCCAGCAGTTACTCCCGGACAGGTCCTAACTATGGCTACACCTTC. V is TRBV6-5 and J is TRBJ1-2, with TRBD1 matching 7 bases. The trim removed 0 bases at V and 0 bases at J, leaving 4 bases unmatched. Per the germline V gene, CDR1 is MNHEY and CDR2 is SVGAGI. The CDR3 consists of 16 residues.

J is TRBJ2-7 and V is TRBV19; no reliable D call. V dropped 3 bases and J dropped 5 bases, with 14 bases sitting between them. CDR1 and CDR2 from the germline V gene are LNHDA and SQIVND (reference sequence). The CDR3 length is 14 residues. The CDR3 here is CASSIRTANDEQYF. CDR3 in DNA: TGTGCCAGTAGTATTCGGACGGCCAACGACGAGCAGTACTTC.

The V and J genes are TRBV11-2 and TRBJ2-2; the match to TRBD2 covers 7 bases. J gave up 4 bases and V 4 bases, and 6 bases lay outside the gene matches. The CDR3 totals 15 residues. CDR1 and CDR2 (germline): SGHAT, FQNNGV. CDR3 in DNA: TGTGCCAGCAGCTCAAGGGCGGGAGTCACCGGGGAGCTGTTTTTT. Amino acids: CASSSRAGVTGELFF.

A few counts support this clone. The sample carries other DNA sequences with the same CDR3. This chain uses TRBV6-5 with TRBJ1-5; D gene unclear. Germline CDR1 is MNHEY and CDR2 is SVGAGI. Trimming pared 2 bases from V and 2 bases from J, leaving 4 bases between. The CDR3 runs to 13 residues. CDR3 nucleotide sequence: TGTGCCAGCAGTTACGAGGGCAATCAGCCCCAGCATTTT. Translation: CASSYEGNQPQHF.

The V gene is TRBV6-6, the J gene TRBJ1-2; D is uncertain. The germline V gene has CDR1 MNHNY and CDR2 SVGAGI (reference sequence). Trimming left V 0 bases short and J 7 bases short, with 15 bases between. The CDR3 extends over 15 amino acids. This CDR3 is CASSYSKEGDLGYTF. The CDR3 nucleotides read TGTGCCAGCAGTTACTCGAAGGAGGGTGATCTTGGCTACACCTTC.

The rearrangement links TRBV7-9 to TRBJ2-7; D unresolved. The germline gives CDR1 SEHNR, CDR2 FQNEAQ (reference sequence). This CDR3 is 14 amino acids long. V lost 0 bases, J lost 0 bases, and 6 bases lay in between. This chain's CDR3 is CASSLAMPSYEQYF. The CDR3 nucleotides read TGTGCCAGCAGCTTAGCGATGCCCTCCTACGAGCAGTACTTC.

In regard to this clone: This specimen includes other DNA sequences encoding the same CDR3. The CDR3, as DNA: TGTGCCACCAGCAGAGACAGCTACAATGAGCAGTTCTTC. Protein: CATSRDSYNEQFF. V is TRBV15 and J is TRBJ2-1, with unresolved D. V shed 0 bases and J shed 3 bases, with 3 bases lying between them. The germline gives CDR1 LNHNV, CDR2 YYDKDF (reference sequence). The CDR3 is 13 amino acids. The variable domain in full, with the rest retrieved from reference TRBV15 and TRBJ2-1, is DAMVIQNPRYQVTQFGKPVTLSCSQTLNHNVMYWYQQKSSQAPKLLFHYYDKDFNNEADTPDNFQSRRPNTSFCFLDIRSPGLGDTAMYLCATSRDSYNEQFFGPGTRLTVL.

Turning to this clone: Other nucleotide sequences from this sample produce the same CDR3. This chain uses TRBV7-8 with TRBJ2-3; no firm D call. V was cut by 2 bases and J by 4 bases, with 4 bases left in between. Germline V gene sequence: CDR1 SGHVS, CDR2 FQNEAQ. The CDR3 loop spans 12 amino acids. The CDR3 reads CASSLFPDTQYF. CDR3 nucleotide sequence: TGTGCCAGCAGCTTATTCCCAGATACGCAGTATTTT.

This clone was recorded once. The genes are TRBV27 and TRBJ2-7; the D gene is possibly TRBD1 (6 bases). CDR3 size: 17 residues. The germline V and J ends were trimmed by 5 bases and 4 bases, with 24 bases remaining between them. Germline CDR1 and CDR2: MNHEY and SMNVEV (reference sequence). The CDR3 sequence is CASSVTSGVHVGYEQYF. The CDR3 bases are TGTGCCAGCAGTGTTACCTCAGGGGTCCATGTAGGATACGAGCAGTACTTC.

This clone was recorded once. CDR3 DNA: TGTGCCAGCAGCCTGACAGGAACGGGCGGGAAAGAGACCCAGTACTTC. Translation: CASSLTGTGGKETQYF. The gene calls are TRBV13 and TRBJ2-5, with D perhaps given as TRBD1 or TRBD2 (6 bases each). Trimming left V 5 bases short and J 3 bases short, with 19 bases between. Germline V gene lookup returns CDR1 PRHDT and CDR2 FYEKMQ (reference sequence). This CDR3 is built from 16 residues.

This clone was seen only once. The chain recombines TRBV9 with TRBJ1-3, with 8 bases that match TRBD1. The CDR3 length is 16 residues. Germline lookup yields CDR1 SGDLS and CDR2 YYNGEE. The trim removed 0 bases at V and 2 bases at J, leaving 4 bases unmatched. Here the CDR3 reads CASSVARQGTGNTIYF. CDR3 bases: TGTGCCAGCAGCGTAGCCAGACAGGGGACTGGAAACACCATATATTTT.

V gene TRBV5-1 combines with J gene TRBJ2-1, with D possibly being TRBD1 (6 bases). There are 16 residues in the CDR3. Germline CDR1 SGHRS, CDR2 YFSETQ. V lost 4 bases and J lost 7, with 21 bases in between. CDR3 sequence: CASSPSTGISVNEQFF. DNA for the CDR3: TGCGCCAGCAGCCCGTCTACAGGGATTAGTGTAAATGAGCAGTTCTTC.

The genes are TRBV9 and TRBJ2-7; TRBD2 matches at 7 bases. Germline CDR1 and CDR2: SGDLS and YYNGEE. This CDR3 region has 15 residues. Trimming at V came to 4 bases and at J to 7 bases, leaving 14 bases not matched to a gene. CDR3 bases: TGTGCCAGCAGCCTAGGGTCTAGCGGTGAAGGGGAGCAGTACTTC. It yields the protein CASSLGSSGEGEQYF. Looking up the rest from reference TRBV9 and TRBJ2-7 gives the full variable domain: DSGVTQTPKHLITATGQRVTLRCSPRSGDLSVYWYQQSLDQGLQFLIQYYNGEERAKGNILERFSAQQFPDLHSELNLSSLELGDSALYFCASSLGSSGEGEQYFGPGTRLTVT.

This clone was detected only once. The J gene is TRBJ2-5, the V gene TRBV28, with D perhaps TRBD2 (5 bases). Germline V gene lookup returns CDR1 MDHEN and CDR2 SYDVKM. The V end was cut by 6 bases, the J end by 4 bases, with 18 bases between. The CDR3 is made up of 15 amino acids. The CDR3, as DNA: TGTGCCAGCAGCCCTAGAGTGAGGGTTCGAGAGACCCAGTACTTC. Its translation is CASSPRVRVRETQYF.

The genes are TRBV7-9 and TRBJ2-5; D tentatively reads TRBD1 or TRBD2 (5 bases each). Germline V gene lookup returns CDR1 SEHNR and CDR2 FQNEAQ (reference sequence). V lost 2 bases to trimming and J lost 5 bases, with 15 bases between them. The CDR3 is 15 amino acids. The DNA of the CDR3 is TGTGCCAGCAGCTTACTCGTCCCAGGGACGGAGACCCAGTACTTC. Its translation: CASSLLVPGTETQYF.

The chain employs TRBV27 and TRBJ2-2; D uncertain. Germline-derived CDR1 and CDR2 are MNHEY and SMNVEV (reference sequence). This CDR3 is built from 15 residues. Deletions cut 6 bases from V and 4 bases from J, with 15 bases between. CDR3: CASSLYSRGTGELFF. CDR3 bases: TGTGCCAGCAGCCTGTATAGCCGAGGCACCGGGGAGCTGTTTTTT.

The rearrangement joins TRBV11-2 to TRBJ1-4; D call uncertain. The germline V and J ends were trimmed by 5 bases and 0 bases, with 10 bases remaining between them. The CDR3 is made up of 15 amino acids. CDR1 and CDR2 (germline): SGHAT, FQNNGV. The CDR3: CASSHWFATNEKLFF. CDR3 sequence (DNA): TGTGCCAGCAGCCATTGGTTCGCAACTAATGAAAAACTGTTTTTT.